Following are 10 T cell receptor beta chains from one sample sequenced in a study of blood T cell repertoires in COVID-19. TCRdb's table, derived via immunoSEQ multiplex PCR, lists solely in-frame clones and lacks some. Among approximately 140,000 clones listed, about 83% were seen once. Material: peripheral blood. Every receptor here comes from a man aged 45-60 years with acute or convalescent COVID-19.

This rearrangement joins TRBV9 to TRBJ2-1, with 9 bases identical to TRBD2. The J segment lost 8 bases and the V segment lost 0 bases, leaving 6 bases of the junction unmatched. CDR3 length: 15 residues. Per germline, CDR1 SGDLS and CDR2 YYNGEE. CDR3 coding DNA: TGTGCCAGCAGCGTAGTTGCGGGGGGGCTCGATGAGCAGTTCTTC. It is translated as CASSVVAGGLDEQFF. Supplemented by reference TRBV9 and TRBJ2-1, the full variable domain reads DSGVTQTPKHLITATGQRVTLRCSPRSGDLSVYWYQQSLDQGLQFLIQYYNGEERAKGNILERFSAQQFPDLHSELNLSSLELGDSALYFCASSVVAGGLDEQFFGPGTRLTVL.

Concerning this clone: Different DNA sequences within this sample yield the same CDR3. V usage is TRBV5-1 and J usage is TRBJ1-1; D possibly corresponds to TRBD1 (5 bases). CDR3 length equals 13 residues. Trimming left V 1 base short and J 5 bases short, with 9 bases between. Germline lookup yields CDR1 SGHRS and CDR2 YFSETQ. The CDR3: CASSLYGGTEAFF. Written as DNA, the CDR3 is TGCGCCAGCAGCTTGTACGGGGGGACTGAAGCTTTCTTT. The variable domain in full, with the rest retrieved from reference TRBV5-1 and TRBJ1-1, is KAGVTQTPRYLIKTRGQQVTLSCSPISGHRSVSWYQQTPGQGLQFLFEYFSETQRNKGNFPGRFSGRQFSNSRSEMNVSTLELGDSALYLCASSLYGGTEAFFGQGTRLTVV.

This chain connects TRBV5-5 to TRBJ1-3, with D unclear. The V gene's germline CDR1 is SGHKS and CDR2 YYEKEE (reference sequence). The V end was cut by 1 base, the J end by 4 bases, with 9 bases between. The CDR3 spans 14 residues. As DNA, the CDR3 is TGTGCCAGCAGCTTGTCGACAAAGGGAAACACCATATATTTT. It is translated as CASSLSTKGNTIYF.

The V and J genes are TRBV2 and TRBJ2-3, with D possibly matching TRBD2 (6 bases). Trimming shortened V by 6 bases and J by 5 bases, and 12 bases separated the two germline ends. CDR1 SNHLY and CDR2 FYNNEI come from the germline V gene. The CDR3 has 13 residues. The CDR3 region has the DNA TGTGCCAGCAGCAGGGACTTTGGAGATACGCAGTATTTT. It encodes CASSRDFGDTQYF. The whole variable domain, filled in from reference TRBV2 and TRBJ2-3, reads EPEVTQTPSHQVTQMGQEVILRCVPISNHLYFYWYRQILGQKVEFLVSFYNNEISEKSEIFDDQFSVERPDGSNFTLKIRSTKLEDSAMYFCASSRDFGDTQYFGPGTRLTVL.

The chain has TRBV9 and TRBJ1-3; 9 bases map to TRBD1. The CDR3 extends over 18 amino acids. V shed 0 bases and J 1 base; nucleotides not matched to a gene: 8. Germline CDR1 is SGDLS and CDR2 is YYNGEE. CDR3 nucleotides: TGTGCCAGCAGCGTAGTGGGTTGGGACAGGGTTTCTGGAAACACCATATATTTT. Protein: CASSVVGWDRVSGNTIYF.

This clone was recorded only once. The rearrangement uses TRBV2 and TRBJ2-1; the D is unclear. The CDR3 runs 13 residues. Trimming shortened V by 5 bases and J by 1 base, and 6 bases separated the two germline ends. The germline CDR1 and CDR2 sequences are SNHLY and FYNNEI. This CDR3 is CASSTQSYNEQFF. In DNA, the CDR3 is TGTGCCAGCAGTACTCAATCCTACAATGAGCAGTTCTTC.

This chain links TRBV7-8 with TRBJ2-7; 8 bases agree with TRBD2. Germline V lookup: CDR1 SGHVS, CDR2 FQNEAQ. The trim removed 5 bases at V and 3 bases at J, leaving 6 bases unmatched. The CDR3 sequence is 14 residues long. The CDR3 coding sequence is TGTGCCAGCAGCACGGGGGGGGGTTTCTACGAGCAGTACTTC. Its protein product is CASSTGGGFYEQYF.

This clone has a handful of counts. V is TRBV5-1 and J is TRBJ1-2; possible D gene TRBD1, 6 bases. The CDR3 spans 16 residues. V lost 0 bases to trimming and J lost 5 bases, with 17 bases between them. The germline gives CDR1 SGHRS, CDR2 YFSETQ. This chain's CDR3 is CASSLASQGTGYGYTF. The CDR3 nucleotides read TGCGCCAGCAGCTTGGCCAGTCAGGGGACGGGGTATGGCTACACCTTC.

The CDR3: CASSETRVQYF. Written as DNA, the CDR3 is TGTGCCAGCAGTGAGACTAGGGTGCAGTACTTC. J is TRBJ2-7 and V is TRBV2, with D possibly being TRBD2 (6 bases). This CDR3 is 11 amino acids long. Germline V gene lookup returns CDR1 SNHLY and CDR2 FYNNEI. V dropped 3 bases and J dropped 9 bases, with 9 bases sitting between them.

This sequence joins TRBV9 and TRBJ1-2; D is ambiguous. CDR1 SGDLS and CDR2 YYNGEE come from the germline V gene. This CDR3 comprises 15 residues. V gave up 3 bases and J gave up 2 bases, with 14 bases separating them. CDR3 bases: TGTGCCAGCAGCGCCCTATCAACAGTAAACTATGGCTACACCTTC. Encoded protein: CASSALSTVNYGYTF.